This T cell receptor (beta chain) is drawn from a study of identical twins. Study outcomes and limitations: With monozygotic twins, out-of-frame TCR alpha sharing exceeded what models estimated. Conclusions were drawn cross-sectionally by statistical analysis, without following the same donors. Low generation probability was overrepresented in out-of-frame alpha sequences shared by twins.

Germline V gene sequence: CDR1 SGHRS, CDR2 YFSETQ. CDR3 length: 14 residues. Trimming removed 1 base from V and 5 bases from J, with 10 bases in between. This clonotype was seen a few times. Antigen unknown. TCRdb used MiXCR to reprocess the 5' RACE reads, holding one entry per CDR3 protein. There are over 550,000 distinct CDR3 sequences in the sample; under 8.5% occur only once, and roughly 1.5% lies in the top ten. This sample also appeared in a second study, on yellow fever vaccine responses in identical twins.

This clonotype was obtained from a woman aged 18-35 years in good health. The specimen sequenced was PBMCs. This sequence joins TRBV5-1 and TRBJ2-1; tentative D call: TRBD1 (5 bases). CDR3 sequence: CASSLYRQHNEQFF. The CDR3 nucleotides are TGCGCCAGCAGCTTGTATCGACAGCACAATGAGCAGTTCTTC.